The rows below give T cell receptor beta chains drawn from one sample of a study of HIV-infected patients and healthy controls. TCRdb re-called the 5' RACE reads with MiXCR, one entry per CDR3 protein. The sample holds 18,000 or so distinct CDR3 sequences, approximately 19% seen once. The sample taken for sequencing was CD8+ T cells from blood. The receptors shown here come from a human donor in good health. CDR3s include the opening cysteine and the closing phenylalanine or tryptophan. The order of the fields is J gene, D gene, clone size, V gene, CDR3 DNA, CDR3 protein. The D gene is left open where the match is weak. A clone size is listed for some rows: how often the clone was seen (once, few, many), or a class if it is expanded.

>TRBJ2-1|TRBD2|many|TRBV9
TGTGCCAGCAGCGTCGGGACTAGCCCCTACAATGAGCAGTTCTTC
CASSVGTSPYNEQFF
>TRBJ1-6|TRBD1|NA|TRBV6-5
TGTGCCAGCAGTTACGAAGTGGACAGGGCGAGTTCACCCCTCCACTTT
CASSYEVDRASSPLHF
>TRBJ2-3|NA|NA|TRBV29-1
TGCAGCGTTGGGTTAGGGGACACAGATACGCAGTATTTT
CSVGLGDTDTQYF
>TRBJ2-6|NA|few|TRBV7-8
TGTGCCAGCAGCTTACAGAACTCTGGGGCCAACGTCCTGACTTTC
CASSLQNSGANVLTF
>TRBJ1-1|NA|NA|TRBV7-9
TGTGCCAGCAGCTCGACACTGAACACTGAAGCTTTCTTT
CASSSTLNTEAFF
>TRBJ1-2|NA|NA|TRBV4-3
TGCGCCAGCAGCCAAGATCGTAGTTCAGGGGAGGACTACACCTTC
CASSQDRSSGEDYTF
>TRBJ2-6|NA|medium-sized|TRBV9
TGTGCCAGCAGCTTAAGGCTTCAGGGCTCTGGGGCCAACGTCCTGACTTTC
CASSLRLQGSGANVLTF
>TRBJ1-1|TRBD1|few|TRBV7-9
TGTGCCAGCAGCTCCCAGGACAGGGAAGTGGAGAACACTGAAGCTTTCTTT
CASSSQDREVENTEAFF
>TRBJ2-1|TRBD2|few|TRBV6-2/TRBV6-3
TGTGCCAGCAAATTCGCGGGAGGGACCTACAATGAGCAGTTCTTC
CASKFAGGTYNEQFF
>TRBJ1-5|NA|few|TRBV19
TGTGCCAGTAGTATGATTGGGTCGAGCAATCAGCCCCAGCATTTT
CASSMIGSSNQPQHF
>TRBJ1-1|TRBD1|many|TRBV6-2/TRBV6-3
TGTGCCAGCAGTTACAGCGAGGGGGCGCATACTGAAGCTTTCTTT
CASSYSEGAHTEAFF
>TRBJ1-5|NA|NA|TRBV21-1
TGTGCCAGCATCCAGGGACACCCGCGCGGAAAACAGCCCCAGCATTTT
CASIQGHPRGKQPQHF
>TRBJ2-5|NA|many|TRBV6-5
TGTGCCAGCAGCGTAAATCCAAGAGAGACCCAGTACTTC
CASSVNPRETQYF
>TRBJ2-7|TRBD1|few|TRBV5-6
TGTGCCAGCAGCTTGGGGACAGGCCGGCTCTACGAGCAGTACTTC
CASSLGTGRLYEQYF